These 7 T cell receptor beta chains came from one sample sequenced in a study of cytomegalovirus exposure and HLA in healthy donors. With 60 Vbeta and 13 Jbeta primers, the PCR was carried out. Some clones are missing from TCRdb's copy, which holds only in-frame ones; the method was immunoSEQ multiplex PCR. The table has around 130,000 clones, about four fifths seen once. Sequencing input: PBMCs. These receptors all stem from a human donor in good health.

The CDR3 DNA reads as TGTGCCAGCAGTGTTGATCTAGCGGACTCCTACGAGCAGTACTTC. Translated, it gives CASSVDLADSYEQYF. The gene calls are TRBV6-1 and TRBJ2-5; 7 nucleotides agree with TRBD2. The J call may be wrong; the DNA end is better matched by TRBJ2-7. The CDR3 sequence is 15 residues long. Germline loops: CDR1 MNHNS, CDR2 SASEGT.

V and J are TRBV7-2 and TRBJ1-1, with D perhaps TRBD1 (5 bases). Trimming cost V 1 base and J 1 base, with 10 bases left between them. Germline assignment: CDR1 SGHTA and CDR2 FQGNSA. There are 15 residues in the CDR3. CDR3 in DNA: TGTGCCAGCAGCTTAGTCGGGCAGGGGAACACTGAAGCTTTCTTT. This sequence encodes CASSLVGQGNTEAFF.

This clone was observed a single time. The chain employs TRBV11-2 and TRBJ2-1; TRBD1 agrees at 9 bases. V was pared by 5 bases and J by 5 bases, with 7 bases of the junction left unmatched. This CDR3 has 15 residues. CDR1 SGHAT and CDR2 FQNNGV come from the germline V gene. The CDR3 coding sequence is TGTGCCAGCAGCGCCGGGACAGGGAGTAACAATGAGCAGTTCTTC. Encoded protein: CASSAGTGSNNEQFF.

The V gene is TRBV21-1, the J gene TRBJ1-1; TRBD1, the table's D call, lacks a check against the DNA. TRBV21-1 is tagged as a pseudogene. The length of the CDR3 is 13 residues. The CDR3 DNA reads TGTGCCAGCAGCAAAGGACAGGGCACTGAAGCTTTCTTT. Residues: CASSKGQGTEAFF.

The J gene is TRBJ2-7, the V gene TRBV11-2; TRBD2 matches at 9 bases. The CDR3 contains 15 residues. Germline V gene sequence: CDR1 SGHAT, CDR2 FQNNGV. V was pared by 1 base and J by 2 bases, with 3 bases of the junction left unmatched. The CDR3 DNA is TGTGCCAGCAGCTTAGTAGTAGCGGGGGCCTACGAGCAGTACTTC. As protein: CASSLVVAGAYEQYF.

This chain joins TRBV7-2 and TRBJ1-5; no clear D. V was cut by 3 bases and J by 5 bases, with 5 bases left in between. This CDR3 comprises 12 residues. Germline-derived CDR1 and CDR2 are SGHTA and FQGNSA. CDR3 residues: CASSFGDQPQHF. The CDR3 nucleotides are TGTGCCAGCAGCTTCGGGGATCAGCCCCAGCATTTT.

The chain recombines TRBV2 with TRBJ1-5; the match to TRBD1 covers 9 bases. The V gene end was trimmed by 8 bases and the J gene end by 3 bases; junction bases not matched to a gene: 11. The germline V gene has CDR1 SNHLY and CDR2 FYNNEI. The CDR3 contains 16 residues. The CDR3 loop is CASLRDRAIVNQPQHF. CDR3 sequence (DNA): TGTGCCAGCCTCCGGGACAGGGCAATTGTCAATCAGCCCCAGCATTTT. The variable domain in full, with the rest retrieved from reference TRBV2 and TRBJ1-5, is EPEVTQTPSHQVTQMGQEVILRCVPISNHLYFYWYRQILGQKVEFLVSFYNNEISEKSEIFDDQFSVERPDGSNFTLKIRSTKLEDSAMYFCASLRDRAIVNQPQHFGDGTRLSIL.